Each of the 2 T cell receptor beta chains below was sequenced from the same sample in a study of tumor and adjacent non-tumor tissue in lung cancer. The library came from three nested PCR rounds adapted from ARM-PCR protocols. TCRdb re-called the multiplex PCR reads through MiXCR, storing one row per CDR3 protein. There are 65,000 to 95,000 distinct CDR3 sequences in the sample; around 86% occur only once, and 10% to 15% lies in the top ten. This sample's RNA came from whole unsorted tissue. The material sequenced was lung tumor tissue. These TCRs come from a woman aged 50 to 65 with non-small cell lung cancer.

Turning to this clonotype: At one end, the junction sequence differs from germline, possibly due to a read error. The CDR3 sequence is CASSHDRGQHQHF. Here the CDR3 DNA reads TGTGCCAGCAGCCATGATAGGGGTCAGCACCAGCATTTT. This chain links TRBV4-2 with TRBJ1-5; possible D gene TRBD1, 5 bases. From germline, CDR1 is LGHNA and CDR2 YNFKEQ. The CDR3 has 13 amino acids.

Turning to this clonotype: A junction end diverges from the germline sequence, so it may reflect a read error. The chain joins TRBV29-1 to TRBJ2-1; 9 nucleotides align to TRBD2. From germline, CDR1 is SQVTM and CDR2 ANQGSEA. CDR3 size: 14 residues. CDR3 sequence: CSVASAGGPYEQFF. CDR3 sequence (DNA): TGCAGCGTTGCTTCCGCGGGAGGGCCCTATGAGCAATTCTTC.